This T cell receptor beta chain was documented in a study of graft-versus-host responses after intestinal transplantation. Study-level background: Each recipient received a multivisceral, liver-intestinal, or isolated intestinal graft. Induction using anti-thymocyte globulin, followed by tacrolimus and steroids for approximately three years, was given to all recipients. Study outcomes and limitations: Early post-transplant declines in HvG were associated with peak levels of circulating GvH clones.

Both intraepithelial and lamina propria lymphocytes were released by processing graft tissue. On this clone itself: Antigen specificity is unknown.

Sequencing used immunoSEQ multiplex PCR; TCRdb keeps in-frame clones, though not all of them. The sample includes tens of thousands of clones, roughly 90% of them seen just once. The CDR3 is made up of 15 amino acids. V was pared by 10 bases and J by 4 bases, with 20 bases between. Per germline, CDR1 SNHLY and CDR2 FYNNEI. This chain links TRBV2 with TRBJ2-1; D may correspond to TRBD1 or TRBD2 (5 bases each). The TCR sequence derives from a human patient who received an intestinal transplant, so some T cells may come from the graft donor. The sequences come from ileum tissue, collected more than 350 days after transplant. CDR3 nucleotide sequence: TGTGCCATTTTGTTCGTTGGGACCGAATACAATGAGCAGTTCTTC. Translating gives CAILFVGTEYNEQFF.